The sequence of this T cell receptor (beta chain) was determined in a study of monozygotic twins with inflammatory bowel disease. Skipping T cell sorting, the study isolated total RNA directly from whole blood. The V gene's germline CDR1 is GTSNPN and CDR2 SVGIG (reference sequence). The CDR3 contains 12 residues. TCRdb processed the 5' RACE reads again and assigns one entry to each CDR3 protein, with no DNA. In total, the table holds about 160,000 distinct CDR3 sequences. This sequence joins TRBV30 and TRBJ2-1; TCRdb gives TRBD2 as the D gene, but with no DNA this cannot be confirmed. Sequencing was carried out using blood. This receptor was taken from a human donor with ulcerative colitis or Crohn's disease, or a healthy co-twin of an affected twin (not recorded which). The CDR3 sequence is CAWSLPGTSSVF.